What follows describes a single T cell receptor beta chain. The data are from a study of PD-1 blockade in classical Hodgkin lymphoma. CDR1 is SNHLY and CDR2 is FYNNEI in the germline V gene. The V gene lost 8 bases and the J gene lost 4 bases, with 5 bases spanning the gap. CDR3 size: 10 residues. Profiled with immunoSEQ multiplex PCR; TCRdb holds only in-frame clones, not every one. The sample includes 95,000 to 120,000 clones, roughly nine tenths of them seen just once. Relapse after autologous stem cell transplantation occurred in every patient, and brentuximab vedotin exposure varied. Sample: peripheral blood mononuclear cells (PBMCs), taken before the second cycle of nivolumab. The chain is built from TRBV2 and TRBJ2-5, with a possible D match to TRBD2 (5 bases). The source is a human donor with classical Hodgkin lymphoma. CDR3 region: CASGGETQYF. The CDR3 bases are TGTGCCAGCGGAGGAGAGACCCAGTACTTC.